These T cell receptor beta chains were read from a single sample in a study of blood T cell repertoires in COVID-19. Assay: immunoSEQ multiplex PCR; the TCRdb copy retains only in-frame clones and omits some. The table includes some 460,000 clones, 70% to 90% detected once. The sequencing input was PBMCs or T cells enriched from blood (not recorded which). These receptors were taken from a woman between 18 and 29 years old with acute COVID-19. The CDR3 runs from the conserved cysteine through the conserved F or W. A D gene is named only where the DNA matches it firmly. Clone sizes are given selectively: once, few, many, or a class where the clone is expanded.

.,.,TRBJ2-7,TRBV6-6,CASSYGDSSYEQYF
TRBD1,once,TRBJ2-3,TRBV4-1,CASSPGQRGSTDTQYF
TRBD1,.,TRBJ1-2,TRBV30,CAWTQLRDRGYLWYGYTF
TRBD2,once,TRBJ2-3,TRBV19,CASSIDRTSSGYTQYF
TRBD2,once,TRBJ2-3,TRBV7-9,CASSPKLAGVTDTQYF
.,few,TRBJ2-7,TRBV11-2,CASSLDAGSYEQYF
.,.,TRBJ2-2,TRBV7-9,CASSLRDPGELFF
TRBD1,.,TRBJ2-5,TRBV9,CASSVDLRTGGAQYF
TRBD2,.,TRBJ2-7,TRBV6-2/TRBV6-3,CASSYTASGGYEQYF
TRBD1,.,TRBJ2-7,TRBV18,CASSPRSRGYEQYF
TRBD1,.,TRBJ1-2,TRBV6-5,CASRDRGGYTF
.,.,TRBJ1-1,TRBV6-6,CASSYTFEVNTEAFF
.,once,TRBJ1-5,TRBV30,CAWGKADNQPQHF
TRBD1,once,TRBJ1-2,TRBV7-9,CASSPQGQGVEGYTF
.,.,TRBJ2-5,TRBV3-1/TRBV3-2,CASSQNPGSETQYF
.,.,TRBJ1-2,TRBV11-2,CASSLGTTNYGYTF
.,.,TRBJ1-6,TRBV9,CASSVEPSLAGNNSPLHF
TRBD1,.,TRBJ1-4,TRBV7-2,CASSLDRGSEKLFF
TRBD2,.,TRBJ2-1,TRBV6-4,CASSAGLVGSNEQFF
.,.,TRBJ2-3,TRBV18,CASSPPSTYGTDTQYF
.,.,TRBJ2-1,TRBV28,CASSRGHVAEQFF
.,.,TRBJ2-7,TRBV4-1,CASSQEAGGNYEQYF
.,few,TRBJ2-3,TRBV6-5,CASSYSGAASTDTQYF
.,.,TRBJ1-6,TRBV5-5,CASSVGTQSSYNSPLHF
TRBD2,.,TRBJ2-1,TRBV7-9,CASSSGLAGGLSSYNEQFF
TRBD2,.,TRBJ2-7,TRBV3-1/TRBV3-2,CASSQPPDGTSGSRAGEQYF
TRBD2,.,TRBJ2-1,TRBV5-1,CASSVLAGEYNEQFF
TRBD1,.,TRBJ2-4,TRBV7-6,CASSLEDRGGKNIQYF
TRBD1,.,TRBJ2-7,TRBV28,CASSFYVGQRRYEQYF
.,.,TRBJ2-7,TRBV12-5,CASASRRGSYEQYF
.,.,TRBJ1-1,TRBV5-1,CASSRPRENTEAFF
.,few,TRBJ2-7,TRBV27,CVSNGRTGPYEQYF
.,.,TRBJ2-1,TRBV29-1,CSVGPHREQFF
TRBD1,.,TRBJ1-4,TRBV30,CAWSVDRHGELFF
.,.,TRBJ2-7,TRBV15,CATSRGLPTRATSTYEQYF
TRBD2,.,TRBJ2-5,TRBV9,CASSVGAGGPEETQYF
.,.,TRBJ2-5,TRBV4-1,CASSQGDGLQETQYF
.,.,TRBJ2-6,TRBV7-2,CASLSSGANVLTF
TRBD2,.,TRBJ2-3,TRBV4-1,CASSQAGLAGGASTDTQYF
.,once,TRBJ1-4,TRBV23-1,CASSQSREKLFF
.,.,TRBJ2-7,TRBV21-1,CASSPRTTYEQYF
.,once,TRBJ1-1,TRBV27,CASSLNPLYTEAFF
.,.,TRBJ1-2,TRBV7-9,CASSLARLYGYTF
.,.,TRBJ1-4,TRBV5-5,CASSVSRGNNEKLFF
TRBD1,.,TRBJ2-7,TRBV28,CASRPIGTGDSYEQYF
TRBD2,.,TRBJ2-5,TRBV10-1,CASSSLTSGQETQYF
TRBD1,.,TRBJ2-7,TRBV29-1,CSVRQGNNYEQYF
.,.,TRBJ1-4,TRBV10-3,CAIRGQGSNEKLFF